The rows below give T cell receptor beta chains drawn from one sample of a study of tumor T cells in aggressive B-cell lymphoma. The data were produced by immunoSEQ multiplex PCR, yet TCRdb's version contains in-frame clones alone and is incomplete. The sample consists of about 9,900 clones, almost 85% of them appearing once. Sequences were obtained from tumor tissue. These receptors originate from an adult with diffuse large B cell lymphoma. Both conserved end residues are part of each CDR3. D genes are given only for firm matches. The listing skips clone size in some rows; elsewhere it reads once, few, many or a size class.

v_gene	d_gene	abundance	j_gene	CDR3aa	CDR3nt
TRBV6-5	TRBD2	.	TRBJ2-5	CASSLAGRGETQYF	TGTGCCAGCAGTCTAGCGGGAAGGGGGGAGACCCAGTACTTC
TRBV4-3	.	.	TRBJ1-1	CASSQVRGGNTEAFF	TGCGCCAGCAGCCAAGTTCGGGGAGGGAACACTGAAGCTTTCTTT
TRBV5-1	TRBD1	once	TRBJ2-5	CASSPGTGGTIQETQYF	TGCGCCAGCAGCCCCGGGACAGGGGGCACCATCCAAGAGACCCAGTACTTC
TRBV6-1	TRBD1	few	TRBJ1-1	CASTKQGGTEAFF	TGTGCCAGCACCAAACAGGGGGGGACTGAAGCTTTCTTT
TRBV29-1	TRBD2	.	TRBJ2-5	CSGSGWEGTQYF	TGCAGCGGTAGCGGATGGGAGGGGACCCAGTACTTC
TRBV9	.	.	TRBJ2-1	CASSSSAGEQFF	TGTGCCAGCAGCTCAAGTGCAGGTGAGCAGTTCTTC
TRBV7-7	.	once	TRBJ2-5	CASSLGLQETQYF	TGTGCCAGCAGCTTAGGACTTCAAGAGACCCAGTACTTC
TRBV5-8	.	.	TRBJ2-3	CASSLARLCSTDTQYF	TGTGCCAGCAGCTTGGCCCGACTGTGTAGCACAGATACGCAGTATTTT
TRBV5-6	.	.	TRBJ1-5	CASSLYTLGGNQPQHF	TGTGCCAGCAGCTTGTATACCCTGGGAGGGAATCAGCCCCAGCATTTT
TRBV5-1	.	.	TRBJ2-7	CASSSSGLAYEQYF	TGCGCCAGCAGCTCGAGCGGGTTAGCCTACGAGCAGTACTTC
TRBV6-1	.	few	TRBJ1-4	CASSGGRGIATNEKLFF	TGTGCCAGCAGTGGAGGCAGGGGCATTGCAACTAATGAAAAACTGTTTTTT
TRBV28	TRBD2	.	TRBJ2-1	CASSLWASGTDNEQFF	TGTGCCAGCAGTTTATGGGCTAGCGGGACCGACAATGAGCAGTTCTTC
TRBV29-1	TRBD1	once	TRBJ2-6	CSVEGDRGLFGANVLTF	TGCAGCGTTGAAGGGGACAGGGGGCTCTTTGGGGCCAACGTCCTGACTTTC
TRBV28	.	.	TRBJ1-1	CASTLPTVMNTEAFF	TGTGCCAGCACCCTTCCGACAGTTATGAACACTGAAGCTTTCTTT
TRBV30	.	.	TRBJ2-2	CAWSVWGAGTGELFF	TGTGCCTGGAGTGTTTGGGGTGCGGGAACCGGGGAGCTGTTTTTT
TRBV25-1	.	.	TRBJ1-1	CASSTMRQGSNTEAFF	TGTGCCAGCAGCACCATGCGGCAGGGCTCTAACACTGAAGCTTTCTTT
TRBV7-2	.	.	TRBJ1-6	CASTLRGNNSPLHF	TGTGCCAGTACCCTGAGGGGGAATAATTCACCCCTCCACTTT
TRBV19	TRBD1	.	TRBJ2-7	CASSIPGQGTYEQYF	TGTGCCAGTAGTATCCCGGGACAGGGAACCTACGAGCAGTACTTC
TRBV2	.	.	TRBJ2-3	CASSGQVTDTQYF	TGTGCCAGCAGTGGACAGGTCACAGATACGCAGTATTTT
TRBV2	.	.	TRBJ2-1	CASSAAPGQGGTSSYNEQFF	TGTGCCAGCAGTGCAGCCCCGGGACAGGGAGGGACTAGCTCCTACAATGAGCAGTTCTTC
TRBV5-1	.	once	TRBJ2-1	CASSLTSSNNEQFF	TGCGCCAGCAGCTTGACTAGTTCGAACAATGAGCAGTTCTTC
TRBV5-1	.	.	TRBJ1-1	CASSSGAGTEAFF	TGCGCCAGCAGTTCAGGGGCGGGCACTGAAGCTTTCTTT
TRBV28	.	once	TRBJ2-2	CASLDRNTGELFF	TGTGCCAGCTTAGACAGGAACACCGGGGAGCTGTTTTTT
TRBV2	.	.	TRBJ2-7	CASRSVAVSYEQYF	TGTGCCAGCCGGTCCGTAGCGGTATCCTACGAGCAGTACTTC
TRBV6-5	.	.	TRBJ1-1	CASSYSNRMNTEAFF	TGTGCCAGCAGTTACTCAAACAGGATGAACACTGAAGCTTTCTTT
TRBV7-2	TRBD1	.	TRBJ1-1	CASSTKDRGRTEAFF	TGTGCCAGCAGCACGAAGGACAGGGGACGCACTGAAGCTTTCTTT
TRBV19	TRBD1	once	TRBJ1-1	CASSRDRVPLGTEAFF	TGTGCCAGTAGTAGGGACAGGGTACCCTTGGGCACTGAAGCTTTCTTT
TRBV9	TRBD1	.	TRBJ1-4	CASSRQGQTNEKLFF	TGTGCCAGCAGCAGACAGGGACAGACGAATGAAAAACTGTTTTTT
TRBV7-2	.	.	TRBJ2-3	CASSLAGLLTDTQYF	TGTGCCAGCAGCTTAGCGGGACTCCTCACAGATACGCAGTATTTT
TRBV14	TRBD1	.	TRBJ1-1	CASSLPTGTGNTEAFF	TGTGCCAGCAGCCTACCCACCGGGACAGGGAACACTGAAGCTTTCTTT
TRBV7-9	.	few	TRBJ1-2	CASSLPRNYGYTF	TGTGCCAGCAGCTTACCGAGAAACTATGGCTACACCTTC
TRBV6-5	.	.	TRBJ1-2	CASSYRQSGDGYTF	TGTGCCAGCAGTTACCGACAGTCGGGGGATGGCTACACCTTC
TRBV27	TRBD1	once	TRBJ1-1	CASSLWGLDRGRLNTEAFF	TGTGCCAGCAGTTTATGGGGTTTGGACAGGGGGCGCTTAAATACTGAAGCTTTCTTT
TRBV18	.	.	TRBJ2-1	CASSPPLTGGYNEQFF	TGTGCCAGCTCACCACCACTAACGGGTGGGTACAATGAGCAGTTCTTC
TRBV5-6	TRBD1	.	TRBJ1-1	CASSDGQGVSMGEAFF	TGTGCCAGCAGCGATGGACAGGGAGTTAGCATGGGTGAAGCTTTCTTT
TRBV7-2	TRBD1	.	TRBJ1-1	CASSARTGRAFF	TGTGCCAGCAGCGCCCGGACAGGGAGAGCTTTCTTT
TRBV7-9	TRBD2	.	TRBJ2-3	CASRGLVEDTQYF	TGTGCCAGCAGGGGACTAGTTGAGGATACGCAGTATTTT
TRBV7-2	.	few	TRBJ2-7	CASSLGLGRAQGEQYF	TGTGCCAGCAGCTTAGGGTTAGGGCGAGCCCAGGGGGAGCAGTACTTC
TRBV7-9	.	.	TRBJ2-3	CASSWLAARTDTQYF	TGTGCCAGCAGCTGGCTAGCCGCTCGCACAGATACGCAGTATTTT
TRBV7-9	.	.	TRBJ2-2	CASPNLAGSAGELFF	TGTGCCAGCCCCAACCTTGCAGGGTCCGCCGGGGAGCTGTTTTTT
TRBV23-1	TRBD1	.	TRBJ2-2	CASSQSSWPDRGTGELFF	TGCGCCAGCAGTCAATCGTCCTGGCCGGACAGGGGTACCGGGGAGCTGTTTTTT
TRBV19	.	.	TRBJ2-6	CASSMIRAGANVLTF	TGTGCCAGTAGTATGATTCGGGCTGGGGCCAACGTCCTGACTTTC
TRBV7-6	.	once	TRBJ2-3	CASSFQAGDTQYF	TGTGCCAGCAGCTTCCAGGCAGGGGATACGCAGTATTTT
TRBV11-2	TRBD2	.	TRBJ2-1	CASMEGGGTSRYNEQFF	TGTGCCAGCATGGAGGGGGGAGGGACTAGCAGATACAATGAGCAGTTCTTC
TRBV7-9	.	.	TRBJ1-1	CASSSPTARTEAFF	TGTGCCAGCAGCTCCCCGACAGCCCGCACTGAAGCTTTCTTT
TRBV4-1	TRBD1	.	TRBJ2-3	CASSQGWTGDITTDTQYF	TGCGCCAGCAGCCAAGGATGGACAGGGGATATTACCACAGATACGCAGTATTTT
TRBV7-3	.	once	TRBJ2-5	CASSWGQGETQYF	TGTGCCAGCAGTTGGGGGCAGGGAGAGACCCAGTACTTC
TRBV19	.	once	TRBJ1-2	CASTPGRNYGYTF	TGTGCCAGTACTCCAGGGCGCAACTATGGCTACACCTTC
TRBV2	.	few	TRBJ2-7	CASSGGTGVSYEQYF	TGTGCCAGCAGTGGAGGGACTGGCGTTTCCTACGAGCAGTACTTC
TRBV9	TRBD2	.	TRBJ2-5	CASSVVAGGRETQYF	TGTGCCAGCAGCGTCGTAGCGGGAGGGAGAGAGACCCAGTACTTC
TRBV28	.	.	TRBJ1-4	CASSHQGLNEKLFF	TGTGCCAGCAGTCACCAGGGTCTGAATGAAAAACTGTTTTTT
TRBV9	.	.	TRBJ2-7	CASSGQQNYEQYF	TGTGCCAGCAGCGGGCAACAGAACTACGAGCAGTACTTC
TRBV7-2	TRBD1	.	TRBJ1-5	CASSTSGTGGAINGQPQHF	TGTGCCAGCAGCACCTCCGGGACAGGGGGCGCGATTAACGGTCAGCCCCAGCATTTT
TRBV5-1	.	once	TRBJ1-1	CASSFSRDTEAFF	TGCGCCAGCAGCTTTTCCCGGGATACTGAAGCTTTCTTT
TRBV5-4	.	.	TRBJ1-3	CASSLAGRGAGNTIYF	TGTGCCAGCAGCTTGGCCGGACGGGGAGCTGGAAACACCATATATTTT